These T cell receptor beta chains were read from a single sample in a study of CD8+ T cells in alopecia areata. The data were produced by immunoSEQ multiplex PCR, yet TCRdb's version contains in-frame clones alone and is incomplete. This table holds 93,000 or so clones, about nine tenths found once. The starting material was CD8+ T cells sorted from blood, obtained between weeks 30 and 35, from a patient treated with tofacitinib. These receptors all come from a human donor with alopecia areata. CDR3s include the opening cysteine and the closing phenylalanine or tryptophan. D genes are given only for firm matches. Size values are once, few and many counts, or a class for expanded clones, and some rows have none.

J gene: TRBJ2-7
clone size: -
D gene: TRBD1
V gene: TRBV4-1
CDR3 protein: CASSQGWGQGSHEQYF
CDR3 DNA: TGCGCCAGCAGCCAAGGGTGGGGACAGGGTTCCCACGAGCAGTACTTC

J gene: TRBJ2-1
clone size: -
D gene: TRBD2
V gene: TRBV7-6
CDR3 protein: CASSLVVAGVTHEQFF
CDR3 DNA: TGTGCCAGCAGCTTAGTGGTAGCGGGAGTTACCCATGAGCAGTTCTTC

J gene: TRBJ1-2
clone size: -
D gene: TRBD1
V gene: TRBV7-9
CDR3 protein: CASSFRQGIDYGYTF
CDR3 DNA: TGTGCCAGCAGCTTCCGACAGGGTATAGACTATGGCTACACCTTC

J gene: TRBJ2-7
clone size: -
D gene: TRBD2
V gene: TRBV19
CDR3 protein: CASSISSGVYEQYF
CDR3 DNA: TGTGCCAGTAGTATATCTAGCGGAGTCTACGAGCAGTACTTC

J gene: TRBJ1-5
clone size: -
D gene: -
V gene: TRBV4-1
CDR3 protein: CASSPDSNQPQHF
CDR3 DNA: TGCGCCAGCAGTCCGGACAGTAATCAGCCCCAGCATTTT

J gene: TRBJ2-7
clone size: once
D gene: -
V gene: TRBV6-5
CDR3 protein: CASSYWGDSYEQYF
CDR3 DNA: TGTGCCAGCAGTTACTGGGGTGACTCCTACGAGCAGTACTTC

J gene: TRBJ2-3
clone size: -
D gene: -
V gene: TRBV5-4
CDR3 protein: CASSLERLTSTDTQYF
CDR3 DNA: TGTGCCAGCAGCTTGGAACGGTTAACTAGCACAGATACGCAGTATTTT

J gene: TRBJ2-1
clone size: -
D gene: -
V gene: TRBV9
CDR3 protein: CASAGPPDYNEQFF
CDR3 DNA: TGTGCCAGCGCAGGGCCCCCCGATTACAATGAGCAGTTCTTC

J gene: TRBJ2-7
clone size: -
D gene: -
V gene: TRBV19
CDR3 protein: CASSVWERRHEQYF
CDR3 DNA: TGTGCCAGTAGTGTCTGGGAGCGACGCCACGAGCAGTACTTC

J gene: TRBJ2-6
clone size: few
D gene: TRBD2
V gene: TRBV6-1
CDR3 protein: CASSGTSGSGANVLTF
CDR3 DNA: TGTGCCAGCAGTGGGACTAGCGGCTCTGGGGCCAACGTCCTGACTTTC

J gene: TRBJ2-2
clone size: -
D gene: TRBD1
V gene: TRBV4-1
CDR3 protein: CASERTGESTGELFF
CDR3 DNA: TGCGCCAGCGAAAGGACAGGGGAGAGCACCGGGGAGCTGTTTTTT

J gene: TRBJ2-2
clone size: -
D gene: TRBD2
V gene: TRBV9
CDR3 protein: CASSVGTMTGELFF
CDR3 DNA: TGTGCCAGCAGCGTCGGGACTATGACCGGGGAGCTGTTTTTT

J gene: TRBJ1-1
clone size: -
D gene: -
V gene: TRBV21-1
CDR3 protein: CASREKNTEAFF
CDR3 DNA: TGTGCCAGCAGGGAGAAGAACACTGAAGCTTTCTTT

J gene: TRBJ1-1
clone size: -
D gene: TRBD1
V gene: TRBV25-1
CDR3 protein: CASSDDRGGLAEAFF
CDR3 DNA: TGTGCCAGCAGTGACGACAGGGGTGGCCTTGCTGAAGCTTTCTTT

J gene: TRBJ2-7
clone size: -
D gene: TRBD1
V gene: TRBV29-1
CDR3 protein: CSVSWTGDSYEQYF
CDR3 DNA: TGCAGCGTTTCCTGGACAGGGGATTCCTACGAGCAGTACTTC

J gene: TRBJ2-7
clone size: -
D gene: -
V gene: TRBV27
CDR3 protein: CASSLGITGREQYF
CDR3 DNA: TGTGCCAGCAGTTTGGGGATCACAGGGCGCGAGCAGTACTTC

J gene: TRBJ2-5
clone size: -
D gene: -
V gene: TRBV7-9
CDR3 protein: CASRPIAALQETQYF
CDR3 DNA: TGTGCCAGCAGGCCTATAGCGGCACTACAAGAGACCCAGTACTTC

J gene: TRBJ2-7
clone size: -
D gene: TRBD1
V gene: TRBV19
CDR3 protein: CASSFDRGEQYF
CDR3 DNA: TGTGCCAGTAGTTTCGACAGGGGCGAGCAGTACTTC

J gene: TRBJ2-1
clone size: -
D gene: -
V gene: TRBV27
CDR3 protein: CASSLIAGNRGQFF
CDR3 DNA: TGTGCCAGCAGTTTAATTGCGGGGAACAGGGGACAGTTCTTC

J gene: TRBJ1-6
clone size: -
D gene: -
V gene: TRBV14
CDR3 protein: CASSQEAGAHNSPLHF
CDR3 DNA: TGTGCCAGCAGCCAAGAAGCGGGGGCCCATAATTCACCCCTCCACTTT

J gene: TRBJ2-1
clone size: -
D gene: TRBD2
V gene: TRBV11-1
CDR3 protein: CASSLAPGDYSYNEQFF
CDR3 DNA: TGTGCCAGCAGCTTAGCTCCCGGGGACTACTCCTACAATGAGCAGTTCTTC

J gene: TRBJ2-7
clone size: -
D gene: -
V gene: TRBV29-1
CDR3 protein: CSVGPEDGGNEQYF
CDR3 DNA: TGCAGCGTTGGCCCTGAAGATGGAGGGAACGAGCAGTACTTC

J gene: TRBJ2-5
clone size: -
D gene: TRBD1
V gene: TRBV29-1
CDR3 protein: CSVEDYQQGYQETQYF
CDR3 DNA: TGCAGCGTTGAAGATTATCAACAGGGGTACCAAGAGACCCAGTACTTC

J gene: TRBJ1-3
clone size: -
D gene: TRBD1
V gene: TRBV2
CDR3 protein: CASSEFTGAGNTIYF
CDR3 DNA: TGTGCCAGCAGCGAATTTACAGGGGCTGGAAACACCATATATTTT

J gene: TRBJ2-7
clone size: -
D gene: TRBD2
V gene: TRBV4-1
CDR3 protein: CASSQEGLMTSYEQYF
CDR3 DNA: TGCGCCAGCAGCCAAGAGGGACTAATGACTTCCTACGAGCAGTACTTC

J gene: TRBJ2-1
clone size: -
D gene: -
V gene: TRBV29-1
CDR3 protein: CSVEDRLERNEQFF
CDR3 DNA: TGCAGCGTTGAAGATCGGCTCGAGCGCAATGAGCAGTTCTTC

J gene: TRBJ2-1
clone size: few
D gene: -
V gene: TRBV6-5
CDR3 protein: CASSGGITYNEQFF
CDR3 DNA: TGTGCCAGCAGTGGCGGGATTACCTACAATGAGCAGTTCTTC

J gene: TRBJ1-1
clone size: -
D gene: -
V gene: TRBV27
CDR3 protein: CASSLNLWAEAFF
CDR3 DNA: TGTGCCAGCAGTTTAAACCTCTGGGCCGAAGCTTTCTTT

J gene: TRBJ2-7
clone size: -
D gene: TRBD1
V gene: TRBV27
CDR3 protein: CASSPGQSYEQYF
CDR3 DNA: TGTGCCAGCAGTCCGGGACAGTCCTACGAGCAGTACTTC

J gene: TRBJ2-1
clone size: -
D gene: TRBD2
V gene: TRBV7-3
CDR3 protein: CASSLRGGKPDSYNEQFF
CDR3 DNA: TGTGCCAGCAGCTTACGGGGGGGCAAACCCGACTCCTACAATGAGCAGTTCTTC

J gene: TRBJ2-7
clone size: -
D gene: TRBD1
V gene: TRBV5-4
CDR3 protein: CASSPGQGFYEQYF
CDR3 DNA: TGTGCCAGCAGCCCGGGACAGGGATTCTACGAGCAGTACTTC

J gene: TRBJ1-2
clone size: once
D gene: TRBD1
V gene: TRBV29-1
CDR3 protein: CSVEGYRGLNYGYTF
CDR3 DNA: TGCAGCGTTGAAGGGTACAGGGGGCTTAACTATGGCTACACCTTC

J gene: TRBJ2-7
clone size: -
D gene: -
V gene: TRBV7-9
CDR3 protein: CASSSMLYEQYF
CDR3 DNA: TGTGCCAGCAGCTCGATGCTCTACGAGCAGTACTTC

J gene: TRBJ1-1
clone size: -
D gene: -
V gene: TRBV7-8
CDR3 protein: CASSLDGGNTEAFF
CDR3 DNA: TGTGCCAGCAGCTTAGACGGGGGGAACACTGAAGCTTTCTTT

J gene: TRBJ2-1
clone size: -
D gene: TRBD1
V gene: TRBV27
CDR3 protein: CASSPTSGQGNEQFF
CDR3 DNA: TGTGCCAGCAGTCCTACCTCGGGACAGGGCAATGAGCAGTTCTTC

J gene: TRBJ2-3
clone size: -
D gene: TRBD2
V gene: TRBV2
CDR3 protein: CASSVAGAEDTQYF
CDR3 DNA: TGTGCCAGCAGTGTAGCGGGAGCGGAAGATACGCAGTATTTT

J gene: TRBJ2-1
clone size: -
D gene: TRBD2
V gene: TRBV7-9
CDR3 protein: CASSFLSGDPYNEQFF
CDR3 DNA: TGTGCCAGCAGCTTTTTAAGCGGGGATCCCTACAATGAGCAGTTCTTC

J gene: TRBJ1-5
clone size: -
D gene: -
V gene: TRBV19
CDR3 protein: CASSIGGDDQPQHF
CDR3 DNA: TGTGCCAGTAGTATAGGTGGGGATGATCAGCCCCAGCATTTT

J gene: TRBJ2-2
clone size: -
D gene: -
V gene: TRBV7-3
CDR3 protein: CASSLRVSSGSTGELFF
CDR3 DNA: TGTGCCAGCAGCTTAAGGGTTTCGTCAGGGAGCACCGGGGAGCTGTTTTTT

J gene: TRBJ1-4
clone size: -
D gene: -
V gene: TRBV7-8
CDR3 protein: CASSLGGSNEKLFF
CDR3 DNA: TGTGCCAGCAGCCTAGGGGGTTCTAATGAAAAACTGTTTTTT

J gene: TRBJ2-1
clone size: -
D gene: TRBD2
V gene: TRBV10-2
CDR3 protein: CASGGVGARTASYNEQFF
CDR3 DNA: TGCGCCAGCGGGGGGGTAGGAGCACGCACCGCTTCCTACAATGAGCAGTTCTTC

J gene: TRBJ2-7
clone size: -
D gene: -
V gene: TRBV2
CDR3 protein: CASQGKKRYF
CDR3 DNA: TGTGCCAGCCAGGGGAAAAAACGGTACTTC

J gene: TRBJ2-1
clone size: -
D gene: TRBD2
V gene: TRBV7-9
CDR3 protein: CASSLRGRASDEQFF
CDR3 DNA: TGTGCCAGCAGCTTGCGCGGGAGGGCCTCGGATGAGCAGTTCTTC

J gene: TRBJ2-5
clone size: -
D gene: TRBD1
V gene: TRBV7-4
CDR3 protein: CASSPLGGKETQYF
CDR3 DNA: TGTGCCAGCAGCCCTCTAGGGGGCAAGGAGACCCAGTACTTC

J gene: TRBJ2-2
clone size: -
D gene: TRBD1
V gene: TRBV2
CDR3 protein: CASNQGQGYTGELFF
CDR3 DNA: TGTGCCAGCAACCAGGGACAGGGCTACACCGGGGAGCTGTTTTTT

J gene: TRBJ2-7
clone size: -
D gene: -
V gene: TRBV25-1
CDR3 protein: CASSDDGIADYEQYF
CDR3 DNA: TGTGCCAGCAGTGACGACGGGATCGCTGACTACGAGCAGTACTTC